These T cell receptor beta chains were read from a single sample in a study of blood T cell repertoires in COVID-19. Repertoires were generated with immunoSEQ multiplex PCR, while TCRdb's copy carries only in-frame clones and drops some. This table holds a few hundred thousand clones, approximately 86% found once. Specimen: PBMCs or T cells enriched from blood (not recorded which). The receptor source for this set is a woman aged 40-49 years with acute COVID-19. Both conserved end residues are part of each CDR3. The order of the fields is CDR3 length, J gene, V gene, clone size, D gene, CDR3 protein, CDR3 DNA. A D gene is named only where the DNA matches it firmly. Only part of the rows carry a size: once, few, many, or a class if the clone is expanded.

len: 13; j_gene: TRBJ1-5; v_gene: TRBV11-3; abundance: -; d_gene: -; CDR3aa: CASSLERSQPQHF; CDR3nt: TGTGCCAGCAGCTTAGAAAGGAGTCAGCCCCAGCATTTT
len: 18; j_gene: TRBJ1-6; v_gene: TRBV18; abundance: -; d_gene: TRBD1; CDR3aa: CASSRLGQDSSYNSPLHF; CDR3nt: TGTGCCAGCTCACGCCTTGGACAGGATAGCTCCTATAATTCACCCCTCCACTTT
len: 15; j_gene: TRBJ2-3; v_gene: TRBV19; abundance: -; d_gene: TRBD2; CDR3aa: CASSGLAGVGDTQYF; CDR3nt: TGTGCCAGTAGTGGACTAGCGGGAGTCGGAGATACGCAGTATTTT
len: 12; j_gene: TRBJ1-1; v_gene: TRBV9; abundance: -; d_gene: -; CDR3aa: CASSVGDTEAFF; CDR3nt: TGTGCCAGCAGCGTAGGCGACACTGAAGCTTTCTTT
len: 14; j_gene: TRBJ2-1; v_gene: TRBV6-4; abundance: -; d_gene: TRBD2; CDR3aa: CASSASGSHNEQFF; CDR3nt: TGTGCCAGCAGTGCTAGCGGGAGTCACAATGAGCAGTTCTTC
len: 16; j_gene: TRBJ1-5; v_gene: TRBV28; abundance: -; d_gene: TRBD1; CDR3aa: CASTSGQGYSNQPQHF; CDR3nt: TGTGCCAGCACCTCCGGACAGGGTTATAGCAATCAGCCCCAGCATTTT
len: 13; j_gene: TRBJ1-4; v_gene: TRBV28; abundance: -; d_gene: -; CDR3aa: CASSLLRNEKLFF; CDR3nt: TGTGCCAGCAGTTTATTACGGAATGAAAAACTGTTTTTT
len: 14; j_gene: TRBJ1-1; v_gene: TRBV5-1; abundance: -; d_gene: TRBD1; CDR3aa: CASSLETGFTEAFF; CDR3nt: TGCGCCAGCAGCTTGGAGACAGGGTTTACTGAAGCTTTCTTT
len: 18; j_gene: TRBJ2-1; v_gene: TRBV27; abundance: -; d_gene: TRBD2; CDR3aa: CASSFRLKFAGVYNEQFF; CDR3nt: TGTGCCAGCAGTTTTCGGTTGAAATTCGCGGGAGTCTACAATGAGCAGTTCTTC
len: 11; j_gene: TRBJ2-1; v_gene: TRBV5-6; abundance: many; d_gene: -; CDR3aa: CASSSTREQFF; CDR3nt: TGTGCCAGCAGCTCGACACGTGAGCAGTTCTTC
len: 15; j_gene: TRBJ2-3; v_gene: TRBV28; abundance: -; d_gene: TRBD2; CDR3aa: CASRPSGRAPDTQYF; CDR3nt: TGTGCCAGCAGACCTAGCGGGAGGGCCCCAGATACGCAGTATTTT
len: 13; j_gene: TRBJ2-3; v_gene: TRBV28; abundance: -; d_gene: -; CDR3aa: CASNSPITDTQYF; CDR3nt: TGTGCCAGCAACTCCCCAATCACAGATACGCAGTATTTT
len: 14; j_gene: TRBJ2-7; v_gene: TRBV6-5; abundance: once; d_gene: TRBD1; CDR3aa: CASSYGQVSYEQYF; CDR3nt: TGTGCCAGCAGTTACGGACAGGTCTCCTACGAGCAGTACTTC
len: 12; j_gene: TRBJ1-1; v_gene: TRBV19; abundance: -; d_gene: -; CDR3aa: CASTKAWTEAFF; CDR3nt: TGTGCCAGTACTAAAGCCTGGACTGAAGCTTTCTTT
len: 15; j_gene: TRBJ2-1; v_gene: TRBV5-4; abundance: -; d_gene: TRBD2; CDR3aa: CASSLTSGVYNEQFF; CDR3nt: TGTGCCAGCAGCCTTACTAGCGGGGTTTACAATGAGCAGTTCTTC
len: 14; j_gene: TRBJ1-2; v_gene: TRBV28; abundance: once; d_gene: -; CDR3aa: CASSLEGGIGGYTF; CDR3nt: TGTGCCAGCAGTTTGGAGGGAGGGATTGGGGGCTACACCTTC
len: 12; j_gene: TRBJ2-4; v_gene: TRBV6-5; abundance: -; d_gene: TRBD1; CDR3aa: CASSQRQGNQYF; CDR3nt: TGTGCCAGCAGTCAACGACAGGGTAATCAGTACTTC
len: 13; j_gene: TRBJ2-3; v_gene: TRBV21-1; abundance: once; d_gene: -; CDR3aa: CASSKLGTDTQYF; CDR3nt: TGTGCCAGCAGCAAACTCGGCACAGATACGCAGTATTTT
len: 12; j_gene: TRBJ2-3; v_gene: TRBV3-1/TRBV3-2; abundance: -; d_gene: -; CDR3aa: CASSPGGDTQYF; CDR3nt: TGTGCCAGCAGCCCCGGGGGAGATACGCAGTATTTT
len: 16; j_gene: TRBJ2-7; v_gene: TRBV15; abundance: -; d_gene: -; CDR3aa: CATSRDRGQISYEQYF; CDR3nt: TGTGCCACCAGCAGAGATCGAGGACAGATCTCCTACGAGCAGTACTTC
len: 12; j_gene: TRBJ2-1; v_gene: TRBV7-9; abundance: -; d_gene: -; CDR3aa: CASSQTSGEQFF; CDR3nt: TGTGCCAGCAGCCAGACATCCGGTGAGCAGTTCTTC
len: 19; j_gene: TRBJ2-6; v_gene: TRBV9; abundance: -; d_gene: TRBD1; CDR3aa: CASSVLPGQGATGANVLTF; CDR3nt: TGTGCCAGCAGCGTATTGCCGGGACAGGGGGCTACTGGGGCCAACGTCCTGACTTTC
len: 15; j_gene: TRBJ2-1; v_gene: TRBV7-6; abundance: -; d_gene: -; CDR3aa: CASSRGLESYNEQFF; CDR3nt: TGTGCCAGCAGCCGGGGACTGGAATCATACAATGAGCAGTTCTTC
len: 17; j_gene: TRBJ2-1; v_gene: TRBV28; abundance: once; d_gene: TRBD2; CDR3aa: CASSLSGAGGTYNEQFF; CDR3nt: TGTGCCAGCAGTTTATCTGGTGCGGGAGGCACCTACAATGAGCAGTTCTTC
len: 13; j_gene: TRBJ2-1; v_gene: TRBV29-1; abundance: once; d_gene: TRBD2; CDR3aa: CSGGTRGNNEQFF; CDR3nt: TGCAGCGGTGGGACTAGAGGAAACAATGAGCAGTTCTTC
len: 16; j_gene: TRBJ1-5; v_gene: TRBV19; abundance: -; d_gene: TRBD1; CDR3aa: CASSISGGYSNQPQHF; CDR3nt: TGTGCCAGTAGTATCTCAGGGGGCTATAGCAATCAGCCCCAGCATTTT
len: 15; j_gene: TRBJ2-7; v_gene: TRBV11-2; abundance: -; d_gene: TRBD2; CDR3aa: CASSSSGVKAYEQYF; CDR3nt: TGTGCCAGCAGCTCTAGCGGAGTAAAGGCCTACGAGCAGTACTTC
len: 12; j_gene: TRBJ1-1; v_gene: TRBV29-1; abundance: -; d_gene: -; CDR3aa: CSVDQGGTEAFF; CDR3nt: TGCAGCGTTGACCAGGGCGGCACTGAAGCTTTCTTT
len: 19; j_gene: TRBJ2-1; v_gene: TRBV28; abundance: -; d_gene: TRBD2; CDR3aa: CASSSGLGRGSVSYNEQFF; CDR3nt: TGTGCCAGCAGTTCAGGGTTAGGTCGCGGGAGCGTTTCCTACAATGAGCAGTTCTTC
len: 15; j_gene: TRBJ1-1; v_gene: TRBV5-1; abundance: -; d_gene: -; CDR3aa: CASSSSGTMNTEAFF; CDR3nt: TGCGCCAGCAGCTCGTCCGGGACAATGAACACTGAAGCTTTCTTT
len: 14; j_gene: TRBJ2-5; v_gene: TRBV28; abundance: once; d_gene: TRBD2; CDR3aa: CASLAGGVGETQYF; CDR3nt: TGTGCCAGCCTCGCGGGAGGGGTGGGAGAGACCCAGTACTTC
len: 15; j_gene: TRBJ1-6; v_gene: TRBV7-2; abundance: -; d_gene: TRBD1; CDR3aa: CASSSIQGRESPLHF; CDR3nt: TGTGCCAGCAGCTCTATACAGGGGCGTGAGTCACCCCTCCACTTT
len: 15; j_gene: TRBJ1-3; v_gene: TRBV28; abundance: -; d_gene: TRBD1; CDR3aa: CASSSRQGALDTIYF; CDR3nt: TGTGCCAGCAGTTCCCGACAGGGGGCGTTGGACACCATATATTTT
len: 13; j_gene: TRBJ1-1; v_gene: TRBV19; abundance: -; d_gene: -; CDR3aa: CASSTNTGTEAFF; CDR3nt: TGTGCCAGTAGTACCAACACGGGCACTGAAGCTTTCTTT
len: 15; j_gene: TRBJ2-6; v_gene: TRBV19; abundance: -; d_gene: -; CDR3aa: CASSSTGSGANVLTF; CDR3nt: TGTGCCAGTAGCTCTACGGGCTCTGGGGCCAACGTCCTGACTTTC
len: 14; j_gene: TRBJ1-4; v_gene: TRBV18; abundance: -; d_gene: -; CDR3aa: CASSPLLSEEKLFF; CDR3nt: TGTGCCAGCTCACCACTTTTGAGCGAGGAAAAACTGTTTTTT
len: 14; j_gene: TRBJ1-1; v_gene: TRBV19; abundance: -; d_gene: -; CDR3aa: CASSIGRLNTEAFF; CDR3nt: TGTGCCAGTAGTATAGGCAGATTGAACACTGAAGCTTTCTTT
len: 14; j_gene: TRBJ2-7; v_gene: TRBV10-3; abundance: -; d_gene: -; CDR3aa: CATRMGAGVDEQYF; CDR3nt: TGTGCCACCAGAATGGGGGCGGGAGTAGACGAGCAGTACTTC
len: 14; j_gene: TRBJ1-5; v_gene: TRBV2; abundance: -; d_gene: TRBD1; CDR3aa: CASRDRVPNQPQHF; CDR3nt: TGTGCCAGCAGGGACAGGGTTCCCAATCAGCCCCAGCATTTT
len: 14; j_gene: TRBJ1-1; v_gene: TRBV6-1; abundance: -; d_gene: -; CDR3aa: CASSEGGGNTEAFF; CDR3nt: TGTGCCAGCAGTGAAGGAGGGGGGAACACTGAAGCTTTCTTT
len: 16; j_gene: TRBJ1-1; v_gene: TRBV29-1; abundance: few; d_gene: TRBD1; CDR3aa: CSAGDRGMRDDTEAFF; CDR3nt: TGCAGCGCAGGCGACAGGGGAATGAGAGACGACACTGAAGCTTTCTTT
len: 14; j_gene: TRBJ1-5; v_gene: TRBV29-1; abundance: once; d_gene: TRBD1; CDR3aa: CSVPTGVGNQPQHF; CDR3nt: TGCAGCGTTCCAACAGGGGTGGGCAATCAGCCCCAGCATTTT
len: 12; j_gene: TRBJ1-1; v_gene: TRBV28; abundance: -; d_gene: -; CDR3aa: CASLRTSTEAFF; CDR3nt: TGTGCCAGCCTACGTACGAGCACTGAAGCTTTCTTT
len: 14; j_gene: TRBJ2-7; v_gene: TRBV30; abundance: -; d_gene: TRBD1; CDR3aa: CAWDGQGASSEQYF; CDR3nt: TGTGCCTGGGACGGACAGGGGGCGTCGAGTGAGCAGTACTTC
len: 11; j_gene: TRBJ2-1; v_gene: TRBV12-3/TRBV12-4; abundance: -; d_gene: -; CDR3aa: CASRDTVEQFF; CDR3nt: TGTGCCAGCAGGGACACGGTCGAGCAGTTCTTC
len: 13; j_gene: TRBJ1-2; v_gene: TRBV10-2; abundance: once; d_gene: -; CDR3aa: CASSGSGLYGYTF; CDR3nt: TGCGCCAGCAGTGGGTCGGGCCTCTATGGCTACACCTTC
len: 14; j_gene: TRBJ1-1; v_gene: TRBV28; abundance: -; d_gene: -; CDR3aa: CASNGGPGALEAFF; CDR3nt: TGTGCCAGCAACGGGGGGCCGGGGGCCCTTGAAGCTTTCTTT
len: 15; j_gene: TRBJ2-3; v_gene: TRBV5-1; abundance: -; d_gene: TRBD1; CDR3aa: CASSLGSGGADTQYF; CDR3nt: TGCGCCAGCAGCTTGGGGTCAGGGGGCGCAGATACGCAGTATTTT
len: 11; j_gene: TRBJ1-2; v_gene: TRBV28; abundance: -; d_gene: TRBD1; CDR3aa: CAGQGERGYTF; CDR3nt: TGTGCCGGACAGGGCGAGAGGGGCTACACCTTC
len: 14; j_gene: TRBJ2-7; v_gene: TRBV18; abundance: -; d_gene: -; CDR3aa: CASSPRSLFDEQYF; CDR3nt: TGTGCCAGCTCACCGAGGAGCCTTTTCGACGAGCAGTACTTC
len: 15; j_gene: TRBJ1-6; v_gene: TRBV3-1/TRBV3-2; abundance: -; d_gene: -; CDR3aa: CASSYNRVPNSPLHF; CDR3nt: TGTGCCAGCAGCTATAACAGGGTTCCCAATTCACCCCTCCACTTT